Included here is one TCR beta chain sequence, with context. Researchers ran the PCR with 60 Vbeta and 13 Jbeta primers. TCRdb's table, derived via immunoSEQ multiplex PCR, lists solely in-frame clones and lacks some. Of approximately 190,000 clones listed, around 83% are singletons. This CDR3 has 15 residues. The V end lost 5 bases, the J end lost 5 bases, and 18 bases lay between the germline ends. Germline V lookup: CDR1 LNHDA, CDR2 SQIVND (reference sequence). This sample was taken from a study of cytomegalovirus exposure and HLA in healthy donors. The chain joins TRBV19 to TRBJ2-5, with a tentative D call TRBD2 (6 bases). Source material: PBMCs. The receptor was isolated from a woman in her late teens or twenties in good health and CMV-seronegative. DNA of the CDR3: TGTGCCAGTAGTCTAACCCCTCGCGGGGATGAGACCCAGTACTTC. It yields the protein CASSLTPRGDETQYF.